This TCR beta chain stems from a study of cytomegalovirus exposure and HLA in healthy donors. The study ran its PCR with 60 Vbeta and 13 Jbeta primers. The repertoire was sequenced with immunoSEQ multiplex PCR; TCRdb's copy has only in-frame clones and lacks some. Here the sample spans about 95,000 clones, 82% being singletons. The sequence was collected from a man aged 25-45 years in good health and CMV-seropositive. What was sequenced was PBMCs.

CDR3 amino acids: CASSKRQGRWLAGSPYEQYF. The DNA of the CDR3 is TGTGCCAGCAGTAAAAGACAGGGCCGATGGCTAGCGGGATCTCCCTACGAGCAGTACTTC. The chain uses TRBV28 and TRBJ2-5; 9 nucleotides line up with TRBD2. Gene TRBJ2-7 matches the end of the DNA better, so the J call may be wrong. This CDR3 is built from 20 residues. Germline V CDR1 and CDR2: MDHEN, SYDVKM.